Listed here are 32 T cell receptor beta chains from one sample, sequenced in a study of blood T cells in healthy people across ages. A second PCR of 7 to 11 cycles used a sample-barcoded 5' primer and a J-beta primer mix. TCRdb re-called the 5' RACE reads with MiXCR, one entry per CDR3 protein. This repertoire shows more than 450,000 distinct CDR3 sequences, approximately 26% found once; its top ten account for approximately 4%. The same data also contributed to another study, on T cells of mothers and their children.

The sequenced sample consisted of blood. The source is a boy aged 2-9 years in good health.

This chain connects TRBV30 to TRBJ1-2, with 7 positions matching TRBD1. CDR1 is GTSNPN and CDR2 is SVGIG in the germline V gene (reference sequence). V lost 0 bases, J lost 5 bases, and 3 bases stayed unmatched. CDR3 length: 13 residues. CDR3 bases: TGTGCCTGGAGTGTACAGGGGAGGTATGGCTACACCTTC. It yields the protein CAWSVQGRYGYTF.

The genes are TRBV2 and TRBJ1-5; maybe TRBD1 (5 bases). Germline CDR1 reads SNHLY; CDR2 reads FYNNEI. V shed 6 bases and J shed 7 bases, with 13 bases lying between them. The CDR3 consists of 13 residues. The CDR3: CASRTESGQPQHF. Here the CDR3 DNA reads TGTGCCAGCAGGACAGAAAGTGGGCAGCCCCAGCATTTT.

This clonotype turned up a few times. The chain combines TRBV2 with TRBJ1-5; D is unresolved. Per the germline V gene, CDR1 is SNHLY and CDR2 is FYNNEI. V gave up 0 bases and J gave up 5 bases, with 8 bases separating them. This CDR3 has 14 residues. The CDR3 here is CASSEALVDQPQHF. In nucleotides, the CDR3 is TGTGCCAGCAGTGAAGCGCTTGTGGATCAGCCCCAGCATTTT.

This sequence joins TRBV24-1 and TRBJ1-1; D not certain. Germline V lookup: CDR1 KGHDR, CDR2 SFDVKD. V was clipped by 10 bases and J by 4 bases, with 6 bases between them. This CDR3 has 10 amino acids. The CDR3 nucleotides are TGTGCCACACCTGGCACTGAAGCTTTCTTT. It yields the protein CATPGTEAFF.

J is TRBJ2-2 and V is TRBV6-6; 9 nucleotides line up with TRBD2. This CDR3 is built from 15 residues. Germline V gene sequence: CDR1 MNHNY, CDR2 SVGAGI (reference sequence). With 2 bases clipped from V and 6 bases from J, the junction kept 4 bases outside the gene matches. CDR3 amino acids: CASSYQREVAGELFF. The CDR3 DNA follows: TGTGCCAGCAGTTACCAGCGGGAGGTCGCCGGGGAGCTGTTTTTT.

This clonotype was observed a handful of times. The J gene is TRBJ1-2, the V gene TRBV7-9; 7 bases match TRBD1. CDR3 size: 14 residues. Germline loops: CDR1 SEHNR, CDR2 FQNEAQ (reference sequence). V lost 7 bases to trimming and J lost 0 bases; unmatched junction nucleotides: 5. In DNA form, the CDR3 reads TGTGCCAGCACCGGGGACAGTTCTAACTATGGCTACACCTTC. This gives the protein CASTGDSSNYGYTF.

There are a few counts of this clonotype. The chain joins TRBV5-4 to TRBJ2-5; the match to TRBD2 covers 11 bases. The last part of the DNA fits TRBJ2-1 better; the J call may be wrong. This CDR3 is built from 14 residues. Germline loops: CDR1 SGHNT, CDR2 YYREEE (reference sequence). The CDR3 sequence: CASSRTSGHNEQFF. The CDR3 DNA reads TGTGCCAGCAGCCGGACTAGCGGGCACAATGAGCAGTTCTTC.

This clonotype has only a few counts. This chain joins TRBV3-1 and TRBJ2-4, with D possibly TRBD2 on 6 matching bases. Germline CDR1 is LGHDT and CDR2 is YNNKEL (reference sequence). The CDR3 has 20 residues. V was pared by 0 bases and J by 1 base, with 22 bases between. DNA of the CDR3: TGTGCCAGCAGCCAAGATTCAAAGACTAGATGGCGGGCGGCCAAAAACATTCAGTACTTC. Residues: CASSQDSKTRWRAAKNIQYF.

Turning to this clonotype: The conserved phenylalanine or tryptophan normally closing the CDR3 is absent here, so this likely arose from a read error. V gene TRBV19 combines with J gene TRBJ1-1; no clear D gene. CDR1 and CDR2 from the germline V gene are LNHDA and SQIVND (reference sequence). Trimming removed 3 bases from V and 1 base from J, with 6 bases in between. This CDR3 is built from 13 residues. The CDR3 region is CASSIGRNTEAFV. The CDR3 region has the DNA TGTGCCAGTAGTATTGGTAGGAACACTGAAGCTTTCGTT.

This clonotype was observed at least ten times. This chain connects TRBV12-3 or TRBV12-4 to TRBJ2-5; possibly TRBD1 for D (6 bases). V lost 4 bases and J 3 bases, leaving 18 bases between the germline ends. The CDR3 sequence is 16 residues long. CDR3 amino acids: CASSYTGWGQEETQYF. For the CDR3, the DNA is TGTGCCAGCAGTTACACAGGGTGGGGCCAGGAAGAGACCCAGTACTTC.

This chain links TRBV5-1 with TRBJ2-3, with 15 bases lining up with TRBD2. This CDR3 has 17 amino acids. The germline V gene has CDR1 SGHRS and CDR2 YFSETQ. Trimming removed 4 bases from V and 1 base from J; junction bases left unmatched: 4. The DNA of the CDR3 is TGCGCCAGCAGCCGGGGACTAGCGGGGGGACGCACAGATACGCAGTATTTT. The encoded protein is CASSRGLAGGRTDTQYF.

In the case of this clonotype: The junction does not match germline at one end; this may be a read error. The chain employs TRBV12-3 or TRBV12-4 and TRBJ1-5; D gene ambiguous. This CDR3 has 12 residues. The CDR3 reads CASSLSSQPQHF. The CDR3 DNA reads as TGTGCCAGCAGTTTAAGCAGTCAGCCCCAGCATTTT.

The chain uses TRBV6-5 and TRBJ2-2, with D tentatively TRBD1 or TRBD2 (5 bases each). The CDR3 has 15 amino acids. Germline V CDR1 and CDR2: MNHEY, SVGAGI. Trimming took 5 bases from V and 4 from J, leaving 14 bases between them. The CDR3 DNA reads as TGTGCCAGCAGTCCCCTAAGGGACGGCACCGGGGAGCTGTTTTTT. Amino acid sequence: CASSPLRDGTGELFF.

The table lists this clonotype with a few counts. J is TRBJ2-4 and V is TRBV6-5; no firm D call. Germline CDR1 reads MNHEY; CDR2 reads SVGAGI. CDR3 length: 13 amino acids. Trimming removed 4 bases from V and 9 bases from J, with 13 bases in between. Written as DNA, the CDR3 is TGTGCCAGCAGTTTAAAGGGCGGTCTCATTCAGTACTTC. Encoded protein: CASSLKGGLIQYF.

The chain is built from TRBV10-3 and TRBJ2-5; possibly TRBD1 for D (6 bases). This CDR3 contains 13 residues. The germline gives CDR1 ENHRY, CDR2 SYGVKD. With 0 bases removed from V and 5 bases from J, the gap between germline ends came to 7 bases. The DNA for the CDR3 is TGTGCCATCAGTGAGTCGCAGGGGGAGACCCAGTACTTC. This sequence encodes CAISESQGETQYF.

This CDR3 is CASSSLRREETQYF. The CDR3 nucleotides read TGTGCCAGCAGCAGCCTACGCAGAGAGGAGACCCAGTACTTC. The gene calls are TRBV14 and TRBJ2-5; D unclear. This CDR3 region has 14 residues. Per germline, CDR1 SGHDN and CDR2 FVKESK. Trimming left V 5 bases short and J 5 bases short, with 15 bases between.

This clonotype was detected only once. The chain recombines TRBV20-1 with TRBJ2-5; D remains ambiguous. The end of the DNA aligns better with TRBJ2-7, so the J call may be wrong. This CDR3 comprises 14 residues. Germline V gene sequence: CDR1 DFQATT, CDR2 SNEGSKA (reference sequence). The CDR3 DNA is TGCAGTGCTAGAGATTTTGGCCGTACCTACGAGCAGTACTTC. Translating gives CSARDFGRTYEQYF.

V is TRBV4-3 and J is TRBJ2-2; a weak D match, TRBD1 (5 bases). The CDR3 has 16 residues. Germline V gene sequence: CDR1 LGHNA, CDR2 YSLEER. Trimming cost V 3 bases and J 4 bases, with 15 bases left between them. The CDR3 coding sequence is TGCGCCAGCAGCCAGCACATGACAGAGTTCACCGGGGAGCTGTTTTTT. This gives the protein CASSQHMTEFTGELFF.

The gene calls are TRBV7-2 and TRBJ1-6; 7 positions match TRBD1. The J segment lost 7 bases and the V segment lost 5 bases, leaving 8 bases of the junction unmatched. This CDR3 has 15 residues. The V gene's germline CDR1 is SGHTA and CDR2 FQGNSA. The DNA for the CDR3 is TGTGCCAGCAGCCAAAGTGACAGGGCGAATTCACCCCTCCACTTT. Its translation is CASSQSDRANSPLHF.

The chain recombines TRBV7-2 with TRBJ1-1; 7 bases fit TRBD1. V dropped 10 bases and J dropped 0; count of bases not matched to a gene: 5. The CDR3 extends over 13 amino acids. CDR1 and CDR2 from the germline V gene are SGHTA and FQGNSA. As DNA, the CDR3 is TGTGCCACGGACGACAGGGTGAACACTGAAGCTTTCTTT. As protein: CATDDRVNTEAFF.

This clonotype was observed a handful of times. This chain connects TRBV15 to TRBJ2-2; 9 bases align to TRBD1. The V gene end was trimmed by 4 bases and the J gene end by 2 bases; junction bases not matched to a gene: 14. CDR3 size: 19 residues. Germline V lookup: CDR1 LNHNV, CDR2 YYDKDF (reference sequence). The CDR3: CATSTPSGGTGLNTGELFF. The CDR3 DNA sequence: TGTGCCACCAGCACCCCCTCCGGCGGGACAGGGCTTAACACCGGGGAGCTGTTTTTT.

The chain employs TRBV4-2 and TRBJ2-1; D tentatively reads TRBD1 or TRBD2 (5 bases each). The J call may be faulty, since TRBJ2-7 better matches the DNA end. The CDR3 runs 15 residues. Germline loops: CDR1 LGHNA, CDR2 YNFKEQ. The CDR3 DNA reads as TGTGCCAGCAGCCAAGAGATGTCGGGGACCAACGAGCAGTACTTC. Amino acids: CASSQEMSGTNEQYF.

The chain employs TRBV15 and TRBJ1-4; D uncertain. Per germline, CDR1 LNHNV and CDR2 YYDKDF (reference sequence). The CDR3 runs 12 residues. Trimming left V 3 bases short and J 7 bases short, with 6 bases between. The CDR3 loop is CATSRGGEKLFF. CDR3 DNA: TGTGCCACCAGCAGGGGAGGTGAAAAACTGTTTTTT.

The CDR3: CAISEGTSGAKRLREQYF. CDR3 bases: TGTGCCATCAGTGAAGGGACTAGCGGGGCTAAGAGGCTACGCGAGCAGTACTTC. The chain joins TRBV10-3 to TRBJ2-7; TRBD2 aligns across 13 bases. J gave up 6 bases and V 3 bases, and 14 bases lay outside the gene matches. Germline CDR1 is ENHRY and CDR2 is SYGVKD. The CDR3 covers 18 residues.

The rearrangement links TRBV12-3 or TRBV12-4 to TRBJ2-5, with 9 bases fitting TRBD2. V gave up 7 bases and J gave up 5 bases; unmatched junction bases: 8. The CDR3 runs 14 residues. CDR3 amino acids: CASKFAGGIETQYF. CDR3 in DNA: TGTGCCAGCAAGTTCGCGGGGGGGATCGAGACCCAGTACTTC.

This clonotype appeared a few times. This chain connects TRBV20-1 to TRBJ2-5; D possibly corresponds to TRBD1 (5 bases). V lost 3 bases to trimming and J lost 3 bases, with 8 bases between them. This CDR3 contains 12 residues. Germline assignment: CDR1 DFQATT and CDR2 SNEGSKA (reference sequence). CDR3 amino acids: CSASRREETQYF. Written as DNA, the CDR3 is TGCAGTGCTAGTCGCAGGGAAGAGACCCAGTACTTC.

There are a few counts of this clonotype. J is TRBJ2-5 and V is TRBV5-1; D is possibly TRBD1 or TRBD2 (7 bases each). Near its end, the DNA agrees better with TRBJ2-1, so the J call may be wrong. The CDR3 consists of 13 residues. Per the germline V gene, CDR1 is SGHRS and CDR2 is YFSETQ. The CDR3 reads CAARGDSYNEQFF. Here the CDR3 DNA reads TGCGCAGCCCGGGGGGACAGCTACAATGAGCAGTTCTTC.

In DNA, the CDR3 is TGCGCCAGCAGCCAAGATCGTTTAGGGGCTAACTATGGCTACACCTTC. It specifies CASSQDRLGANYGYTF. The V and J genes are TRBV4-3 and TRBJ1-2, with D possibly being TRBD1 (5 bases). Germline-derived CDR1 and CDR2 are LGHNA and YSLEER. The length of the CDR3 is 16 residues. V was cut by 0 bases and J by 0 bases, with 11 bases left in between.

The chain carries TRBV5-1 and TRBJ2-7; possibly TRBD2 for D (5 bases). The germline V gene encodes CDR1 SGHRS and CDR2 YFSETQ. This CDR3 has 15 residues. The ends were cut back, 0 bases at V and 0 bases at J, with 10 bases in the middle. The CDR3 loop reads CASSLEMGSSYEQYF. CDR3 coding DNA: TGCGCCAGCAGCTTGGAAATGGGGAGCTCCTACGAGCAGTACTTC.

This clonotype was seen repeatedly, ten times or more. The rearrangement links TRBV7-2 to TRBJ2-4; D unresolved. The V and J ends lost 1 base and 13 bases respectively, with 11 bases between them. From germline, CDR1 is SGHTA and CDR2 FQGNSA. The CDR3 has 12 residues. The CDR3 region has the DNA TGTGCCAGCAGCTTAGGTAGCACACTCCAGTACTTC. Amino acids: CASSLGSTLQYF.

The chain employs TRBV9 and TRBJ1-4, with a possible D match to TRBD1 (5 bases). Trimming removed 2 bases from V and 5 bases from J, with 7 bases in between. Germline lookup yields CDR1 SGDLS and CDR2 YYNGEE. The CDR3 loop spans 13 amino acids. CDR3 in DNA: TGTGCCAGCAGCGTTAAGGGGAATGAAAAACTGTTTTTT. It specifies CASSVKGNEKLFF. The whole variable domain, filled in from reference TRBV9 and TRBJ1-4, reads DSGVTQTPKHLITATGQRVTLRCSPRSGDLSVYWYQQSLDQGLQFLIQYYNGEERAKGNILERFSAQQFPDLHSELNLSSLELGDSALYFCASSVKGNEKLFFGSGTQLSVL.

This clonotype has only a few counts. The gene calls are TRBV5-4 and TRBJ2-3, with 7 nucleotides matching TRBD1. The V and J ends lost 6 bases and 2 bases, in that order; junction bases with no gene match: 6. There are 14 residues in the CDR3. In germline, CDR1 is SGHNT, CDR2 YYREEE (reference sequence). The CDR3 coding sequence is TGTGCCAGCAAGACCGGGACAGACACAGATACGCAGTATTTT. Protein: CASKTGTDTDTQYF. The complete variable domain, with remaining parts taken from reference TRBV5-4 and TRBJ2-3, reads ETGVTQSPTHLIKTRGQQVTLRCSSQSGHNTVSWYQQALGQGPQFIFQYYREEENGRGNFPPRFSGLQFPNYSSELNVNALELDDSALYLCASKTGTDTDTQYFGPGTRLTVL.